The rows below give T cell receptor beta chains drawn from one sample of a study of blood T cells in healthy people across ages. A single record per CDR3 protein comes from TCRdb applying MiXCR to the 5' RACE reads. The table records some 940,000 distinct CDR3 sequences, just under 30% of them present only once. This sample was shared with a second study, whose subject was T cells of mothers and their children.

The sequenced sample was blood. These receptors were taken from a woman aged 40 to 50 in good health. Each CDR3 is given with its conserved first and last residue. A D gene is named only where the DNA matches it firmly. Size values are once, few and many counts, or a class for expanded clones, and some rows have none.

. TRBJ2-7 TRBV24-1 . CATTWGDCEQQYF TGTGCCACAACATGGGGGGATTGCGAGCAGCAGTACTTC
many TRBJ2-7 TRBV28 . CASSFSSRGLQYEQYF TGTGCCAGCAGTTTTTCGTCTCGGGGACTGCAATACGAGCAGTACTTC
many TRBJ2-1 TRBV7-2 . CASSPGINHYNEQFF TGTGCCAGCAGCCCAGGGATAAACCATTACAATGAGCAGTTCTTC
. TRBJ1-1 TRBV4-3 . CASSQVYRQNTEAFF TGCGCCAGCAGCCAAGTTTATAGGCAGAACACTGAAGCTTTCTTT
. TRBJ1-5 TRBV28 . CASSLLANSNQPQHF TGTGCCAGCAGTTTATTGGCGAATAGCAATCAGCCCCAGCATTTT
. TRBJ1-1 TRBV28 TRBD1 CASTSPGQKNTEAFF TGTGCCAGCACCTCACCGGGACAGAAGAACACTGAAGCTTTCTTT
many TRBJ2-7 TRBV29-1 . CSVDSGDSYEQYF TGCAGCGTTGATTCGGGGGACTCATACGAGCAGTACTTC
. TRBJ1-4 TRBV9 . CASSVEGSAGEKLFF TGTGCCAGCAGCGTAGAGGGCTCGGCGGGTGAAAAACTGTTTTTT
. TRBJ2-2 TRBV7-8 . CASSLEASTAGELFF TGTGCCAGCAGCTTAGAAGCTAGCACGGCCGGGGAGCTGTTTTTT
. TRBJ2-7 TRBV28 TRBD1 CASTTGLEEQYF TGTGCCAGCACGACAGGGCTGGAAGAGCAGTACTTC
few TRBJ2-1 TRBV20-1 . CSARDLSGSYNEQFF TGCAGTGCTAGAGATCTAAGCGGCTCCTACAATGAGCAGTTCTTC
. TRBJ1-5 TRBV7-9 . CASSPIFSHNQPQHF TGTGCCAGCAGCCCCATCTTCAGCCACAATCAGCCCCAGCATTTT
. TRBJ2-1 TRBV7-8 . CASSPRASWEQFF TGTGCCAGCAGCCCGCGGGCCTCCTGGGAGCAGTTCTTC
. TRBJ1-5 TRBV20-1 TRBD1 CSAPRQGINQPQHF TGCAGTGCCCCCCGACAGGGAATCAATCAGCCCCAGCATTTT
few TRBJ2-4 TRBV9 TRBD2 CASSVAQRGPKNIQYF TGTGCCAGCAGCGTAGCCCAGCGGGGCCCCAAAAACATTCAGTACTTC
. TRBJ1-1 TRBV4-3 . CASSQFVREQAFF TGCGCCAGCAGCCAATTCGTCCGGGAGCAGGCTTTCTTT
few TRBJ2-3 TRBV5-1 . CASSSAGSTQYF TGCGCCAGCAGCTCGGCGGGGAGCACGCAGTATTTT
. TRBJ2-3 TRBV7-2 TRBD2 CASSPRSGETDTQYF TGTGCCAGCAGTCCACGGAGCGGGGAAACAGATACGCAGTATTTT
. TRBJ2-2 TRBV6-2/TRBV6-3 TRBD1 CASRETGGTGELFF TGTGCCAGCAGGGAGACAGGGGGCACCGGGGAGCTGTTTTTT
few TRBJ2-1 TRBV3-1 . CASSPRGGGAVDEQFF TGTGCCAGCAGCCCGAGAGGAGGGGGGGCGGTAGATGAGCAGTTCTTC
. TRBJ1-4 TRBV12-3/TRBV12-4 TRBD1 CASRASGTGEKLFF TGTGCCAGCAGGGCATCCGGGACAGGGGAAAAACTGTTTTTT
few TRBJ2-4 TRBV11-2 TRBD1 CASSPGTGFNEQYF TGTGCCAGCAGCCCCGGGACAGGGTTCAATGAGCAGTACTTC
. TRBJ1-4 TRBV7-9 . CASSSTEKRFF TGTGCCAGCAGCTCCACCGAAAAACGGTTTTTT
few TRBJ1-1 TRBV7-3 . CASSPQGSDTEAFF TGTGCCAGCAGCCCGCAAGGGAGTGACACTGAAGCTTTCTTT
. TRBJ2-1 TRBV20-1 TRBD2 CSATSSGRAYNEQFF TGCAGTGCTACTTCCAGCGGGAGGGCCTACAATGAGCAGTTCTTC
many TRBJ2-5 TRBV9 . CASSVPPQETQYF TGTGCCAGCAGCGTCCCCCCTCAAGAGACCCAGTACTTC
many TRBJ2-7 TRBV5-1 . CASSPFEIYEQYF TGCGCCAGTAGCCCCTTTGAAATATACGAGCAGTACTTC
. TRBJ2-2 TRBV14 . CASSPWDGAGELFF TGTGCCAGCAGCCCCTGGGACGGAGCCGGGGAGCTGTTTTTT
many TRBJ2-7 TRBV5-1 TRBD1 CASRGGTGSSYEQYF TGCGCCAGCAGGGGCGGGACAGGGTCTTCCTACGAGCAGTACTTC
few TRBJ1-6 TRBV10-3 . CAIRDMGSPLHF TGTGCCATCAGGGACATGGGTTCACCCCTCCACTTT
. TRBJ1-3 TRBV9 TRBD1 CASSVAQGAGNTIYF TGTGCCAGCAGCGTAGCTCAGGGGGCTGGAAACACCATATATTTT
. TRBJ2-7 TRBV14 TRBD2 CASSQDYPPSAGIYEQYF TGTGCCAGCAGCCAAGATTACCCCCCCTCAGCGGGAATCTACGAGCAGTACTTC
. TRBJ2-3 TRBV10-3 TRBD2 CAISVRLAGVTDTQYF TGTGCCATCAGTGTTCGCCTAGCGGGAGTGACAGATACGCAGTATTTT
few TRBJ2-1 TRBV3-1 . CASSLWDGNNEQFF TGTGCCAGCAGCCTTTGGGACGGAAACAATGAGCAGTTCTTC
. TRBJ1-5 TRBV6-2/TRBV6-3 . CASSYPGSANQPQHF TGTGCCAGCAGTTACCCAGGGTCGGCAAATCAGCCCCAGCATTTT
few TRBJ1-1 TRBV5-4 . CASSLADSGVTEAFF TGTGCCAGCAGCTTGGCCGATTCAGGGGTCACTGAAGCTTTCTTT
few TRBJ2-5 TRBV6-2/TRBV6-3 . CASSYVDSQETQYF TGTGCCAGCAGTTACGTGGACAGTCAAGAGACCCAGTACTTC
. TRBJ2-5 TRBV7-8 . CAGSFIQETQYF TGTGCCGGCAGCTTCATCCAAGAGACCCAGTACTTC
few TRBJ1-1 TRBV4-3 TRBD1 CASSQDPGQVEAFF TGCGCCAGCAGCCAAGATCCAGGACAGGTTGAAGCTTTCTTT
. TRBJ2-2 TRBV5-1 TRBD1 CASSLRGQADTGELFF TGCGCCAGCAGCCTCCGCGGACAGGCCGACACCGGGGAGCTGTTTTTT
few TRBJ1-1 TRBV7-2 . CASSLYRGVNTEAFF TGTGCCAGCAGCTTATATAGGGGGGTGAACACTGAAGCTTTCTTT